These T cell receptor beta chains were read from a single sample in a study of blood T cell repertoires in COVID-19. The table came from immunoSEQ multiplex PCR; TCRdb's copy has only in-frame clones and leaves some out. The sample contains under 130,000 clones, approximately 92% of which appear only once. Material: peripheral blood. The receptors derive from a woman aged 80 or older with acute or convalescent COVID-19. CDR3s include the opening cysteine and the closing phenylalanine or tryptophan. Each record gives: CDR3 protein, CDR3 DNA, clone size, J gene, D gene, CDR3 length, V gene. The D gene is left open where the match is weak. Some rows mark clone size as missing; the rest say once, few, many or name a class of expanded clone.

CSAGQGREQFF	TGCAGTGCTGGCCAGGGTCGGGAGCAGTTCTTC	NA	TRBJ2-1	NA	11	TRBV20-1
CASRTGYNEQFF	TGTGCCAGTAGGACAGGGTACAATGAGCAGTTCTTC	NA	TRBJ2-1	TRBD1	12	TRBV19
CASYDLQGARNTQYF	TGTGCCAGTTACGACCTACAGGGGGCACGGAATACGCAGTATTTT	few	TRBJ2-3	TRBD1	15	TRBV28
CASSQDMAPSSYEQYF	TGCGCCAGCAGCCAAGATATGGCACCAAGCTCCTACGAGCAGTACTTC	once	TRBJ2-7	NA	16	TRBV4-1
CASSVVPLTSGGAGEQFF	TGTGCCAGCAGCGTAGTCCCCTTGACTAGCGGGGGGGCTGGAGAGCAGTTCTTC	NA	TRBJ2-1	TRBD2	18	TRBV9
CASSSTGNTGELFF	TGCGCCAGCAGCTCTACAGGGAACACCGGGGAGCTGTTTTTT	NA	TRBJ2-2	NA	14	TRBV5-1
CAWSVIAGLRGYTF	TGTGCCTGGAGTGTAATCGCAGGGTTAAGGGGCTACACCTTC	NA	TRBJ1-2	NA	14	TRBV30
CASSPQGRRPQETQYF	TGTGCCAGCAGCCCTCAGGGGCGGAGGCCCCAAGAGACCCAGTACTTC	NA	TRBJ2-5	NA	16	TRBV11-2
CASRRQGSGNTIYF	TGTGCCAGCCGAAGACAGGGCTCTGGAAACACCATATATTTT	NA	TRBJ1-3	TRBD1	14	TRBV27
CASSLTGGRYEQYF	TGCGCCAGCAGCTTGACAGGGGGTCGGTACGAGCAGTACTTC	NA	TRBJ2-7	TRBD1	14	TRBV5-1
CASSLAGTGNRNTIYF	TGCGCCAGCAGCTTAGCCGGGACAGGGAACAGAAACACCATATATTTT	NA	TRBJ1-3	TRBD1	16	TRBV5-1
CAITPSGGAYEQYF	TGTGCCATCACCCCGAGCGGGGGGGCCTACGAGCAGTACTTC	NA	TRBJ2-7	TRBD2	14	TRBV10-3
CASSLGGGDQPQHF	TGTGCCAGCAGCTTAGGAGGGGGGGATCAGCCCCAGCATTTT	NA	TRBJ1-5	NA	14	TRBV11-2
CASSKRAGKVWDIQYF	TGTGCCAGCAGCAAGCGGGCCGGGAAGGTTTGGGACATTCAGTACTTC	NA	TRBJ2-4	NA	16	TRBV7-8
CASSLDRLSYEQYF	TGTGCCAGCAGCTTAGACAGGCTCTCCTACGAGCAGTACTTC	NA	TRBJ2-7	NA	14	TRBV7-9
CAITTTANYGYTF	TGTGCCATCACCACGACAGCTAACTATGGCTACACCTTC	NA	TRBJ1-2	NA	13	TRBV10-3
CASSPQQVEAFF	TGTGCCAGCTCACCTCAACAGGTTGAAGCTTTCTTT	once	TRBJ1-1	NA	12	TRBV18
CAWDRGFTDTQYF	TGTGCCTGGGACAGGGGCTTCACAGATACGCAGTATTTT	NA	TRBJ2-3	TRBD1	13	TRBV30
CSASQGGYEQYF	TGCAGTGCTAGTCAGGGAGGCTACGAGCAGTACTTC	NA	TRBJ2-7	NA	12	TRBV20-1
CASSTQRGETQYF	TGTGCCAGTAGTACCCAGCGGGGGGAGACCCAGTACTTC	NA	TRBJ2-5	TRBD2	13	TRBV19
CASSEGQVRSPLHF	TGTGCCAGCAGCGAGGGACAGGTTCGTTCACCCCTCCACTTT	once	TRBJ1-6	TRBD1	14	TRBV9
CATSRDTTLFDEKLFF	TGTGCCACCAGCAGAGATACTACTCTCTTTGATGAAAAACTGTTTTTT	once	TRBJ1-4	NA	16	TRBV15
CATSEIRGPQHF	TGTGCCACCAGTGAAATTAGGGGGCCCCAGCATTTT	medium-sized	TRBJ1-5	NA	12	TRBV24-1
CASSLMRSEAFF	TGTGCCAGCAGTTTAATGAGAAGTGAAGCTTTCTTT	NA	TRBJ1-1	NA	12	TRBV28
CASSLVSGRELFF	TGTGCCAGCAGCTTAGTGTCAGGCCGGGAGCTGTTTTTT	NA	TRBJ2-2	NA	13	TRBV11-2
CASSRDRGSETQYF	TGTGCCAGCAGTCGGGACAGGGGGTCAGAGACCCAGTACTTC	NA	TRBJ2-5	TRBD1	14	TRBV6-5
CATSGSGGSGGNEQFF	TGTGCCACCAGTGGTAGTGGGGGTAGCGGGGGAAATGAGCAGTTCTTC	NA	TRBJ2-1	TRBD2	16	TRBV24-1
CASSFSMPDQPQHF	TGTGCCAGCAGCTTTTCGATGCCGGATCAGCCCCAGCATTTT	NA	TRBJ1-5	NA	14	TRBV11-2
CASSSDLGTGELFF	TGTGCCAGCAGCTCTGACTTGGGCACCGGGGAGCTGTTTTTT	NA	TRBJ2-2	NA	14	TRBV5-4
CASSLLGLAFGEQYF	TGTGCCAGCAGTTTACTCGGCTTAGCTTTCGGGGAGCAGTACTTC	NA	TRBJ2-7	NA	15	TRBV28
CASTPWQGSGTEAFF	TGTGCCAGTACCCCGTGGCAGGGGTCGGGGACTGAAGCTTTCTTT	NA	TRBJ1-1	NA	15	TRBV19
CASSLELAGGLAKNIQYF	TGTGCCAGCAGCTTAGAGCTAGCGGGGGGTTTAGCCAAAAACATTCAGTACTTC	NA	TRBJ2-4	TRBD2	18	TRBV7-2
CASSHTTSGGPGELFF	TGTGCCAGCAGCCACACGACTAGCGGGGGGCCCGGGGAGCTGTTTTTT	NA	TRBJ2-2	TRBD2	16	TRBV7-9
CASSLYSGQGFSYEQYF	TGTGCCAGCAGTTTATATTCAGGACAGGGGTTCTCCTACGAGCAGTACTTC	NA	TRBJ2-7	TRBD1	17	TRBV28
CAILKPGYSYEQYF	TGTGCCATCCTGAAACCGGGTTACTCCTACGAGCAGTACTTC	NA	TRBJ2-7	NA	14	TRBV10-3
CASGGGGAAAGELFF	TGTGCCAGCGGCGGCGGGGGGGCAGCTGCCGGGGAGCTGTTTTTT	NA	TRBJ2-2	TRBD2	15	TRBV3-1/TRBV3-2
CAISLRVGNTEAFF	TGTGCCATCTCCCTCAGGGTGGGGAACACTGAAGCTTTCTTT	NA	TRBJ1-1	NA	14	TRBV10-3
CASSPSRGDSHEQFF	TGTGCCAGCTCACCGTCTCGGGGGGACTCCCATGAGCAGTTCTTC	NA	TRBJ2-1	TRBD2	15	TRBV18
CASSPPTGRNTGELFF	TGTGCCAGCTCACCCCCGACAGGTCGAAACACCGGGGAGCTGTTTTTT	NA	TRBJ2-2	NA	16	TRBV18
CASRGTGLQPQHF	TGTGCCAGCAGGGGGACAGGTCTTCAGCCCCAGCATTTT	NA	TRBJ1-5	TRBD1	13	TRBV2
CASSQRFGGATNEKLFF	TGCGCCAGCAGCCAAAGATTCGGGGGGGCAACTAATGAAAAACTGTTTTTT	NA	TRBJ1-4	NA	17	TRBV4-1
CASSLGQGYTEAFF	TGTGCCAGCAGCTTGGGACAGGGGTACACTGAAGCTTTCTTT	NA	TRBJ1-1	TRBD1	14	TRBV5-4
CASSQGQGPQPQHF	TGCGCCAGCAGCCAAGGACAGGGGCCTCAGCCCCAGCATTTT	NA	TRBJ1-5	TRBD1	14	TRBV4-1
CASSYSFGSSYEQYF	TGTGCCAGCAGTTACTCCTTTGGGAGCTCCTACGAGCAGTACTTC	NA	TRBJ2-7	NA	15	TRBV6-5
CATSRDKGHGGYEQYF	TGTGCCACCAGCAGAGATAAGGGACATGGAGGCTACGAGCAGTACTTC	NA	TRBJ2-7	NA	16	TRBV15